This T cell receptor beta chain was observed in a study of blood T cell repertoires in COVID-19. Study as a whole: PBMCs, B-cell-depleted T cells, or T cells were the source of the cDNA or gDNA that made up the material.

Only in-frame clones appear in the TCRdb table, and some are missing; sequencing was by immunoSEQ multiplex PCR. There are around 280,000 clones in the sample; around 86% occur only once, and 2% to 2.5% lies in the top ten. This CDR3 is 17 amino acids long. Germline loops: CDR1 KGHSH, CDR2 LQKENI. Trimming left V 3 bases short and J 0 bases short, with 14 bases between. Sequences were obtained from peripheral blood. This chain connects TRBV18 to TRBJ1-4; possibly TRBD1 for D (5 bases). The sequence was collected from a woman in her twenties or thirties who had recovered from COVID-19. The CDR3 sequence is CASSPPWGGSTNEKLFF. DNA for the CDR3: TGTGCCAGCTCACCTCCGTGGGGGGGTTCAACTAATGAAAAACTGTTTTTT.